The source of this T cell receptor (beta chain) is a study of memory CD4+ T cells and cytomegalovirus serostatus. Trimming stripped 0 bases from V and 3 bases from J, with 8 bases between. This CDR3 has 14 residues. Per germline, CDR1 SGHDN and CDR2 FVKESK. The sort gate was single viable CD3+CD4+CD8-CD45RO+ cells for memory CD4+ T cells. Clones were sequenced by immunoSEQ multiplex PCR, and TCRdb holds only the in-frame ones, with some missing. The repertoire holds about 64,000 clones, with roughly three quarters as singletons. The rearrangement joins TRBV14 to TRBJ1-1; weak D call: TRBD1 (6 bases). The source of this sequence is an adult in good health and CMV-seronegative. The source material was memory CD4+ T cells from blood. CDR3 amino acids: CASSQDYRDTEAFF. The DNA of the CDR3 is TGTGCCAGCAGCCAAGACTACAGGGACACTGAAGCTTTCTTT. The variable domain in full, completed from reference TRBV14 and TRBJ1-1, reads EAGVTQFPSHSVIEKGQTVTLRCDPISGHDNLYWYRRVMGKEIKFLLHFVKESKQDESGMPNNRFLAERTGGTYSTLKVQPAELEDSGVYFCASSQDYRDTEAFFGQGTRLTVV.